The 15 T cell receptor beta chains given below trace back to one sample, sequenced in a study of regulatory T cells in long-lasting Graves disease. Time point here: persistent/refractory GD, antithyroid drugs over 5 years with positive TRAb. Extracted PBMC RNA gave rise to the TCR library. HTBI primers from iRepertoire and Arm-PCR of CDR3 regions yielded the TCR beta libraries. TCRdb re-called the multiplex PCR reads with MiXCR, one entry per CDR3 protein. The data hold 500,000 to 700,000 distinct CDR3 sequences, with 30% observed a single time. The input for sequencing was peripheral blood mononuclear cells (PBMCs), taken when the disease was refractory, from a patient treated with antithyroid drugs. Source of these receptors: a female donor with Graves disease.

The CDR3 DNA reads as TGTGCCAGCAGCCGAACAGGGGTTGGCGGGGAGCTGTTTTTT. Protein product: CASSRTGVGGELFF. The chain combines TRBV5-5 with TRBJ2-2, with 7 bases matching TRBD1. Germline assignment: CDR1 SGHKS and CDR2 YYEKEE (reference sequence). This CDR3 region has 14 residues. V dropped 4 bases and J dropped 7; count of bases not matched to a gene: 7. Based on the CDR3 plus reference TRBV5-5 and TRBJ2-2, the full variable domain is DAGVTQSPTHLIKTRGQQVTLRCSPISGHKSVSWYQQVLGQGPQFIFQYYEKEERGRGNFPDRFSARQFPNYSSELNVNALLLGDSALYLCASSRTGVGGELFFGEGSRLTVL.

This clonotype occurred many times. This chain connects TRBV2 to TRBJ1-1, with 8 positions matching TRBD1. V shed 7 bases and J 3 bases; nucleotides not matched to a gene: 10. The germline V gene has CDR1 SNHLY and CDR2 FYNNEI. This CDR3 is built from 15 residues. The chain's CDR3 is CASKGAGGGYTEAFF. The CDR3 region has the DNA TGTGCCAGCAAGGGAGCAGGGGGCGGGTACACTGAAGCTTTCTTT.

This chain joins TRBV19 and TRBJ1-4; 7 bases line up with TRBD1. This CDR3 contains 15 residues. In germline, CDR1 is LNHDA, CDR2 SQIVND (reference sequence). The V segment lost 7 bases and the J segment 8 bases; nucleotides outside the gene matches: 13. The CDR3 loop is CASTKNRGGNEKLFF. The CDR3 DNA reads TGTGCCAGTACCAAAAACAGGGGTGGTAACGAAAAACTGTTTTTT.

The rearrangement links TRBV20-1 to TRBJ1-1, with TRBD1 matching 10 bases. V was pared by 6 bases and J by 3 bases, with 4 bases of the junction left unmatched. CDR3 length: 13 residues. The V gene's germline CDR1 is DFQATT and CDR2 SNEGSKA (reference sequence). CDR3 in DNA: TGCAGTGCCTTTGGACAGGGGGACACTGAAGCTTTCTTT. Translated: CSAFGQGDTEAFF.

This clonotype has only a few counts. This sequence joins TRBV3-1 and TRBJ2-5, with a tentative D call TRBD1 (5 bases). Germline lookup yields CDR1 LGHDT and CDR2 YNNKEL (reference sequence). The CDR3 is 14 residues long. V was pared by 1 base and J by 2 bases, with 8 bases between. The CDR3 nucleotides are TGTGCCAGCAGCCAAGGGACACAACAAGAGACCCAGTACTTC. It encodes CASSQGTQQETQYF.

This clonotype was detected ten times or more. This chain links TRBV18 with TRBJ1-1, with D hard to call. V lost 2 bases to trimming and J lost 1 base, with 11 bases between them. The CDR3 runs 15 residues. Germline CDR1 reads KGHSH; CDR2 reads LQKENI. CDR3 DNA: TGTGCCAGCTCACCAGTTAAGGTGGCGAACACTGAAGCTTTCTTT. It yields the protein CASSPVKVANTEAFF.

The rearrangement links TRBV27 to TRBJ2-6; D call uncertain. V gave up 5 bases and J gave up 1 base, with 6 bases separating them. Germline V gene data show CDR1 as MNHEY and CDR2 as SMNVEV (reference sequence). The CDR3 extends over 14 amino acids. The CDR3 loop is CASSKVSGANVLTF. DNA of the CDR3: TGTGCCAGCAGTAAGGTTTCTGGGGCCAACGTCCTGACTTTC.

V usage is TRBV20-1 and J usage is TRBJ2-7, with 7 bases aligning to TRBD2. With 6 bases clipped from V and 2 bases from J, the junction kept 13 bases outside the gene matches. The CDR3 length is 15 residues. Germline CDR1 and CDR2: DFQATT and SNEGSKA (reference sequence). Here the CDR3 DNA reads TGCAGTGCAACAGTACCCGGGAGGTCTACCTACGAGCAGTACTTC. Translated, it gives CSATVPGRSTYEQYF.

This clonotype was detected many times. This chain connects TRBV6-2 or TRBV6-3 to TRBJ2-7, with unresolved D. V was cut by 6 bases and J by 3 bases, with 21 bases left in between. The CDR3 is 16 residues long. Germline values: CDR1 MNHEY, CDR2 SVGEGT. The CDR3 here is CASRPLTGPTIYEQYF. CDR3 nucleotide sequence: TGTGCCAGCAGGCCCCTTACTGGCCCGACGATCTACGAGCAGTACTTC.

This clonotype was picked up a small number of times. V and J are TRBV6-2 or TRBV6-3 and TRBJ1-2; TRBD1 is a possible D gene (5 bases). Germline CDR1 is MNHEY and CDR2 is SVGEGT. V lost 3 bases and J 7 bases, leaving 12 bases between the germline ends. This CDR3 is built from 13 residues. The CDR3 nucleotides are TGTGCCAGCAGTTATAAGGGACGGGGTGGCTACACCTTC. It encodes CASSYKGRGGYTF.

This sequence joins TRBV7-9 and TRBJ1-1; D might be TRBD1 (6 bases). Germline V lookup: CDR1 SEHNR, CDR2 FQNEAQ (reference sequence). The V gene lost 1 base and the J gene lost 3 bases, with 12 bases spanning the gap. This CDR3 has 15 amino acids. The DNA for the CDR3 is TGTGCCAGCAGCTTAGTGCAGGGGTTTCACACTGAAGCTTTCTTT. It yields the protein CASSLVQGFHTEAFF.

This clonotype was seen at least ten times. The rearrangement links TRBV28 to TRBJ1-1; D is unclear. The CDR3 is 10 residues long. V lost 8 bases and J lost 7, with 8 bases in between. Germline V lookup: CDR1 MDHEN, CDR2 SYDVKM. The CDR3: CASGAFEAFF. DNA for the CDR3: TGTGCCAGCGGCGCGTTTGAAGCTTTCTTT.

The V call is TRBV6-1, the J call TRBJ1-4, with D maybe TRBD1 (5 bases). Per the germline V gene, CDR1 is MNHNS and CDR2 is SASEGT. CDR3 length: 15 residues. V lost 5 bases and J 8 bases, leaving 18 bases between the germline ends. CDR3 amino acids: CASSQKAGGGEKLFF. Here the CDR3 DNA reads TGTGCCAGCAGTCAAAAGGCGGGGGGAGGAGAAAAACTGTTTTTT.

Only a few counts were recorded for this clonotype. CDR3 bases: TGTGCCAGCAGTGCCTCCACAGGGGGCGGTTATGGCTACACCTTC. Its protein product is CASSASTGGGYGYTF. The chain employs TRBV6-1 and TRBJ1-2; 9 nucleotides align to TRBD1. CDR1 MNHNS and CDR2 SASEGT come from the germline V gene. The CDR3 has 15 amino acids. With 4 bases clipped from V and 5 bases from J, the junction kept 8 bases outside the gene matches.

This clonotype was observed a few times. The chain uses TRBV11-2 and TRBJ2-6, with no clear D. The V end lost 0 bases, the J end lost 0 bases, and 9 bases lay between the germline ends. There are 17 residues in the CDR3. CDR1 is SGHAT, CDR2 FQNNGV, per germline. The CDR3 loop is CASSLDPPGSGANVLTF. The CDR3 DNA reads TGTGCCAGCAGCTTAGATCCTCCGGGCTCTGGGGCCAACGTCCTGACTTTC.